This T cell receptor (beta chain) stems from a study of T cell repertoires in cytomegalovirus infection (dated by TCRdb to between 2018 and 2020). Some background on the complete study: The HLA type of each donor mattered for the analysis, because public TCR beta signatures pointed to carriage of CMV infection along with the matching HLA type. What the work shows at the level of the full study, not this receptor alone: The ex vivo response was dominated by HLA-C-restricted CMV-specific TCR beta clonotypes, which also provided the single most frequent clonotype in two of eight donors. In both this cohort and an independent roughly 350-donor cohort, the cumulative frequency of public TCR beta family members distinguished carriers of CMV infection plus the relevant HLA type.

The CDR3 covers 18 residues, taking in both the cysteine and the phenylalanine. Of the read, only the CDR3 DNA is kept; its 54 bases are in frame from base 1. CDR1 LGHDT and CDR2 YNNKEL were looked up in the germline V gene (reference sequence). Unmatched junction bases come to 9, with V trimmed by 0 bases and J by 3 bases. Sequenced on an Illumina HiSeq 1500. TCRdb reran the public reads through fastp at Q25 and MiXCR, keeping productive beta chains. Identical CDR3 proteins give one entry, which carries the most common genes and DNA. A total of almost 550,000 distinct CDR3 sequences appear in this sample, approximately 17% of them only once. Around 25% of the sample rests with the top ten. Comment on this clonotype: Its recognized antigen is unknown. Nothing much larger sits one base from this clone, and base qualities are not available.

This sequence originates from a human donor in good health (CMV status not recorded). Some clones in this sample may be carry-over from other donors' samples. Input material: CD8+ T cells from PBMCs. The sequence links TRBV3-1 to TRBJ2-2, with 8 junctional bases fitting TRBD2. The CDR3 loop reads CASSQDEKAGVDTGELFF. Here is the DNA: TGTGCCAGCAGCCAAGATGAGAAAGCGGGAGTTGACACCGGGGAGCTGTTTTTT.